The sequence of this TCR beta chain was determined in a study of OX40 agonist ivuxolimab in advanced cancers. Study outcomes and limitations: Clonal expansion by week 6 occurred in CD4+ and CD8+ blood T cells (at 0.1 to 3.0 mg/kg). Nonresponders included some who also had low normalized T-cell clonal expansion.

About this clone: Its antigen is not known.

The CDR3 runs 16 residues. V was trimmed by 1 base and J by 0 bases, leaving 7 bases between them. CDR1 and CDR2 (germline): SEHNR, FQNEAQ (reference sequence). The method was immunoSEQ multiplex PCR; TCRdb's version includes in-frame clones alone and lacks a portion of them. The table has over 40,000 clones, roughly 84% seen once; the top ten hold around 2.8%. The chain combines TRBV7-9 with TRBJ2-6; D is ambiguous. The sequence came from an adult with an advanced solid tumor such as melanoma, head and neck, liver or kidney cancer. Here the sequenced sample was CD4+ or CD8+ T cells sorted from blood, taken in a trial of the OX40 agonist ivuxolimab. The CDR3: CASSLVPSSGANVLTF. As DNA, the CDR3 is TGTGCCAGCAGCTTAGTCCCTAGCTCTGGGGCCAACGTCCTGACTTTC.